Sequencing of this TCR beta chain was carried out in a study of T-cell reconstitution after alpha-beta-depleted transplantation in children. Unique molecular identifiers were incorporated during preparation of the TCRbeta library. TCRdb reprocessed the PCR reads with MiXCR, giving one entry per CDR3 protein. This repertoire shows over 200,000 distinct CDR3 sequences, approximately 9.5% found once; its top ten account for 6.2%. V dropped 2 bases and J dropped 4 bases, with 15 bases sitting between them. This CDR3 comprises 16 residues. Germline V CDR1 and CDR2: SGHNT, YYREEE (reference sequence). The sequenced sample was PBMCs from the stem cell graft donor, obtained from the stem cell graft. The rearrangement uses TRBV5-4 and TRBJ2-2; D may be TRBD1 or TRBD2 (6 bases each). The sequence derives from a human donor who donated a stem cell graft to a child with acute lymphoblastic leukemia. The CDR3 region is CASSFVPGASTGELFF. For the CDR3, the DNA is TGTGCCAGCAGCTTTGTTCCGGGGGCGAGCACCGGGGAGCTGTTTTTT.